A single sample is the source of the 5 T cell receptor beta chains below, sequenced in a study of vaccination and CD4 T cells after COVID-19. Treatment defined: approximately nine-day PBMC culture with coronavirus spike peptide pools or control peptides (ViraFEST assay). Before the COVID-19 pandemic (2011-2018), CD4+ T cells were obtained from the unexposed donor. Once obtained from cultured CD4+ T cells, the DNA was sequenced using the Oncomine TCR Beta short-read assay. MiXCR was run by TCRdb on the PCR reads, yielding one entry per CDR3 protein. The sample lists 5,900 or so distinct CDR3 sequences, 44% occurring once. Their target antigens are unknown. Material for sequencing was CD4+ T cells from blood, cultured in vitro. The source of these receptors is a human donor in good health.

This sequence joins TRBV12-3 or TRBV12-4 and TRBJ2-3; 7 positions match TRBD2. With 3 bases clipped from V and 1 base from J, the junction kept 1 base outside the gene matches. The CDR3 consists of 14 residues. CDR3 coding DNA: TGTGCCAGCAGTTTCCGGGGGGGCACAGATACGCAGTATTTT. Protein sequence: CASSFRGGTDTQYF.

This clonotype was seen only a few times. The V call is TRBV27, the J call TRBJ1-6; D is undetermined. The CDR3 runs to 14 residues. Germline-derived CDR1 and CDR2 are MNHEY and SMNVEV (reference sequence). Trimming cost V 2 bases and J 10 bases, with 12 bases left between them. CDR3 coding DNA: TGTGCCAGCAGTTTACGGGGAATTAGGTCACCCCTCCACTTT. It is translated as CASSLRGIRSPLHF.

This clonotype was counted only a few times. The chain employs TRBV7-3 and TRBJ2-2, with D uncertain. The germline CDR1 and CDR2 sequences are SGHTA and FQGTGA. The CDR3 contains 16 residues. Trimming cost V 0 bases and J 0 bases, with 8 bases left between them. The CDR3 spells CASSLTGAPNTGELFF. The CDR3 region has the DNA TGTGCCAGCAGCTTAACAGGTGCCCCGAACACCGGGGAGCTGTTTTTT.

The chain carries TRBV6-1 and TRBJ1-2; 8 nucleotides match TRBD1. CDR3 length: 13 amino acids. Trimming at V came to 4 bases and at J to 8 bases, leaving 6 bases not matched to a gene. Germline V gene data show CDR1 as MNHNS and CDR2 as SASEGT. The CDR3, as DNA: TGTGCCAGCAGTGGAGACAGGGGCTACGGCTACACCTTC. Residues: CASSGDRGYGYTF.

This clonotype came up a few times. This chain links TRBV7-3 with TRBJ1-1; D remains ambiguous. The V end was cut by 6 bases, the J end by 6 bases, with 23 bases between. CDR3 size: 16 residues. CDR1 and CDR2 (germline): SGHTA, FQGTGA. This CDR3 is CASSTERAERGAEAFF. Here the CDR3 DNA reads TGTGCCAGCAGTACTGAGCGGGCCGAACGCGGCGCTGAAGCTTTCTTT.